Here is one TCR beta chain with its context. Its cognate antigen is unknown. 5'RACE primed from the constant segment yielded TCR alpha and TCR beta cDNA libraries bearing sample barcodes and UMIs. Via MiXCR, TCRdb re-called the 5' RACE reads, giving one row per CDR3 protein. Among roughly 110,000 distinct CDR3 sequences listed, over 13% were seen once. The entry originates in a study of T-cell memory formation after mild COVID-19. Study observations and caveats: CD8+ contracting clones occupied EMRA, while CD4+ ones occupied mainly CM and EM. Later expanders leaned toward CD4+, whereas clones contracting from day 15 to 85 were balanced CD4/CD8.

Germline V gives CDR1 SEHNR, CDR2 FQNEAQ (reference sequence). V was shortened by 4 bases and J by 3 bases, with 14 bases between the two germline ends. The CDR3 contains 15 residues. The TCR was taken from a man younger than 30 who had mild COVID-19 (a few samples of this study predate the infection). Cell type and time point are not known. The sample was PBMCs or a T cell subset sorted from them (not recorded which). The chain employs TRBV7-9 and TRBJ2-3, with no clear D. CDR3: CASSSGEAGTDTQYF. As DNA, the CDR3 is TGTGCCAGCAGCTCAGGAGAGGCCGGGACAGATACGCAGTATTTT.